A selection of T cell receptor beta chains follows, all from one sample in a study of cytomegalovirus exposure and HLA in healthy donors. Measured with immunoSEQ multiplex PCR; TCRdb has only the in-frame clones, and not every one. There are some 140,000 clones in the sample; roughly four fifths occur only once, and around 1.2% lies in the top ten. The sequenced sample consisted of PBMCs. The receptors stem from a middle-aged woman in good health and CMV-seronegative. Both conserved end residues are part of each CDR3. A D gene is named only where the DNA matches it firmly. The size entry is marked missing in some rows and otherwise reads once, few, many or a size class.

NA,TRBD1,TRBJ1-1,TRBV9,16,TGTGCCAGCAGCGTTCGGGACAGGGCTGATGGCACTGAAGCTTTCTTT,CASSVRDRADGTEAFF
NA,TRBD2,TRBJ2-2,TRBV5-4,16,TGTGCCAGCAGCTCGCCCGGGACTAGCTACACCGGGGAGCTGTTTTTT,CASSSPGTSYTGELFF
NA,NA,TRBJ2-1,TRBV5-1,15,TGCGCCAGCAGCTTGTACAGGGTGGCCGGCAATGAGCAGTTCTTC,CASSLYRVAGNEQFF
once,NA,TRBJ1-1,TRBV7-2,13,TGTGCCAGCAGCTCCCGCCCACAGGGTCCAGCTTTCTTT,CASSSRPQGPAFF
NA,NA,TRBJ1-3,TRBV9,15,TGTGCCAGCAGCGTACAGGGAAGTCCTGGAAACACCATATATTTT,CASSVQGSPGNTIYF
NA,NA,TRBJ1-3,TRBV29-1,14,TGCAGCGTTGAAACGTTGGGACAAGGAAACACCATATATTTT,CSVETLGQGNTIYF
NA,NA,TRBJ2-2,TRBV2,15,TGTGCCAGCGGTAGAGGCGGCAGAAACACCGGGGAGCTGTTTTTT,CASGRGGRNTGELFF
once,NA,TRBJ2-5,TRBV4-3,15,TGCGCCAGCAGCCAAGGACCAGAGACCAGGGAGACCCAGTACTTC,CASSQGPETRETQYF
NA,TRBD2,TRBJ2-5,TRBV2,17,TGTGCCAGCAGTGAAGGGGGCGGGGCTAGCGGACAAGAGACCCAGTACTTC,CASSEGGGASGQETQYF
NA,NA,TRBJ2-5,TRBV4-1,14,TGCGCCAGCAGCCGACAGGATCCGTGGGAGACCCAGTACTTC,CASSRQDPWETQYF
NA,TRBD1,TRBJ2-7,TRBV6-5,15,TGTGCCAGCAGTGTATCGACAGGGGGGAACTACGAGCAGTACTTC,CASSVSTGGNYEQYF
once,NA,TRBJ1-5,TRBV6-1,15,TGTGCCAGCAGAAGGGGGAGTCAGAGCAATCAGCCCCAGCATTTT,CASRRGSQSNQPQHF
NA,TRBD1,TRBJ2-7,TRBV2,14,TGTGCCAGCAGTGATGACAGGGGTAATTACGAGCAGTACTTC,CASSDDRGNYEQYF
few,NA,TRBJ1-3,TRBV20-1,11,TGCAGTGCTCACAACGGAAACACCATATATTTT,CSAHNGNTIYF
NA,NA,TRBJ1-1,TRBV5-1,14,TGCGCCAGCAGCTCGCCAGGGGTTAGCACTGAAGCTTTCTTT,CASSSPGVSTEAFF
NA,NA,TRBJ2-7,TRBV18,14,TGTGCCAGCTCACCACTTCTCTCTAAGGAAGGGGCTCGGTTC,CASSPLLSKEGARF
NA,NA,TRBJ2-1,TRBV20-1,11,TGCAGTGCGGAAACAGGGAATGAGCAGTTCTTC,CSAETGNEQFF
once,TRBD2,TRBJ2-1,TRBV7-3,16,TGTGCCAGCAGCCCATTAGCGGGGGACACCTACAATGAGCAGTTCTTC,CASSPLAGDTYNEQFF
NA,NA,TRBJ1-2,TRBV5-1,15,TGCGCCAGCAGCTTGGCCTCAGAAAGGGGCTATGGCTACACCTTC,CASSLASERGYGYTF
NA,TRBD1,TRBJ2-5,TRBV4-3,16,TGCGCCAGCAGCCACCTGGACAGGGGGCGCGAGGAGACCCAGTACTTC,CASSHLDRGREETQYF
NA,TRBD1,TRBJ1-4,TRBV11-2,15,TGTGCCAGCAGCACACTGGGACAGGGAAATGAAAAACTGTTTTTT,CASSTLGQGNEKLFF
NA,NA,TRBJ2-1,TRBV19,15,TGTGCCAGTAGTCCTTACAGGGAAGTAGTTAATGAGCAGTTCTTC,CASSPYREVVNEQFF
NA,NA,TRBJ1-5,TRBV6-5,14,TGTGCCAGCAGTTACGGAGTTGGCAATCAGCCCCAGCATTTT,CASSYGVGNQPQHF
NA,NA,TRBJ2-2,TRBV11-2,16,TGTGCCAGCAGCTTATATGGGGGGGCCTCAGCCGGGGAGCTGTTTTTT,CASSLYGGASAGELFF
few,NA,TRBJ1-1,TRBV4-1,15,TGCGCCAGCAGTAGGGGTTCAGGGGAATTGACTGAAGCTTTCTTT,CASSRGSGELTEAFF
NA,NA,TRBJ2-3,TRBV27,14,TGTGCCGGCAGTTTGGGGGGGCCGGCAGATACGCAGTATTTT,CAGSLGGPADTQYF
once,NA,TRBJ1-3,TRBV2,16,TGTGCCAGCAGTGAGCAGGGTCCCCACTCTGGAAACACCATATATTTT,CASSEQGPHSGNTIYF
NA,TRBD1,TRBJ1-1,TRBV28,15,TGTGCCAGCACTCCGCCCGGCAGGGGGCACACTGAAGCTTTCTTT,CASTPPGRGHTEAFF
NA,NA,TRBJ1-5,TRBV19,13,TGTGCCGTACAGGGTTTTGGCAATCAGCCCCAGCATTTT,CAVQGFGNQPQHF
NA,NA,TRBJ2-7,TRBV13,12,TGTGCCAGCAGCTTACTCGCGGGACCTCAGTACTTC,CASSLLAGPQYF
NA,TRBD1,TRBJ1-4,TRBV5-6,15,TGTGCCAGCAGCTTAACTGACAGGGGCAATGAAAAACTGTTTTTT,CASSLTDRGNEKLFF
NA,NA,TRBJ2-7,TRBV11-2,15,TGTGCCAGCTGCGTCCAGGGCATAGACTCCTACGAGCAGTACTTC,CASCVQGIDSYEQYF
NA,TRBD1,TRBJ1-5,TRBV7-2,14,TGTGCCAGCAGCTACCCGGGACAGAATCAGCCCCAGCATTTT,CASSYPGQNQPQHF
NA,NA,TRBJ2-7,TRBV29-1,16,TGCAGCGTTCTCCCCCTCACGGACTCGAGCTCCTACGAGCAGTACTTC,CSVLPLTDSSSYEQYF
NA,NA,TRBJ1-6,TRBV6-6,16,TGTGCCAGCAGTTACACGGGGATGTTCGACAATTCACCCCTCCACTTT,CASSYTGMFDNSPLHF
NA,NA,TRBJ2-3,TRBV18,14,TGTGCCAGCTCACCACCGGGGGGTCCAGATACGCAGTATTTT,CASSPPGGPDTQYF
NA,NA,TRBJ2-1,TRBV6-6,10,TGTGCCAGTTCGGGAAATGAGCAGTTCTTC,CASSGNEQFF
few,TRBD1,TRBJ1-1,TRBV5-4,14,TGTGCCAGCAGTAACAGGGGGCTCATCACTGAAGCTTTCTTT,CASSNRGLITEAFF
NA,NA,TRBJ2-1,TRBV7-3,16,TGTGCCAGCAGGATAAAGGCGTCGTCGGTCGAGGGTGAGCAGTTCTTC,CASRIKASSVEGEQFF
NA,NA,TRBJ2-2,TRBV4-3,14,TGCGCCAGCAGCCAAGAGCGGAACACCGGGGAGCTGTTTTTT,CASSQERNTGELFF
NA,TRBD1,TRBJ1-1,TRBV7-2,14,TGTGCCAGCAGCCCTACAGGGGCGAACCATGAAGCTTTCTTT,CASSPTGANHEAFF
NA,NA,TRBJ2-4,TRBV5-4,14,TGTGCCAGCAGCTTGGAGGGGCAGGGGCACATTCAGTACTTC,CASSLEGQGHIQYF